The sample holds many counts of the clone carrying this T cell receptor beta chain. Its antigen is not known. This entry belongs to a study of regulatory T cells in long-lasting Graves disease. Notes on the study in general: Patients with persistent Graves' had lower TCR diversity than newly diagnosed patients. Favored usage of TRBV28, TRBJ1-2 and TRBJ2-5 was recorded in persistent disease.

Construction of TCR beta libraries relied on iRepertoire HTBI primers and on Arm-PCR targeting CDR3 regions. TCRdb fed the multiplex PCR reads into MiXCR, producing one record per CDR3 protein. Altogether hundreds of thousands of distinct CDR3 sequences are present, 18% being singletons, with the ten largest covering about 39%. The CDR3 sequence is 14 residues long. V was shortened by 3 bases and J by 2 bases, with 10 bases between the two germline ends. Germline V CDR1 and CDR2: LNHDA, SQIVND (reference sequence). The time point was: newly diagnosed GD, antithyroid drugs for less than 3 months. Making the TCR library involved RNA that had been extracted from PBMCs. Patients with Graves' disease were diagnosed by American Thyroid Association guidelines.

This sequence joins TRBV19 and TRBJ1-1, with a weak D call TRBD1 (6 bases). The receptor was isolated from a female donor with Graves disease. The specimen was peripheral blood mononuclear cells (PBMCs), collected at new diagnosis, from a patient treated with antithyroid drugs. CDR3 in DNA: TGTGCCAGTAGTATCCGACAGGCCAACACTGAAGCTTTCTTT. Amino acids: CASSIRQANTEAFF.